This passage covers 7 T cell receptor beta chains from one sample sequenced in a study of vaccination and CD4 T cells after COVID-19. Treatment of the sample: approximately nine-day PBMC culture with coronavirus spike peptide pools or control peptides (ViraFEST assay). The Oncomine TCR Beta short-read assay generated sequence data from the DNA of cultured CD4+ T cells. TCRdb fed the PCR reads into MiXCR, producing one record per CDR3 protein. Among under 20,000 distinct CDR3 sequences listed, around 29% were seen once. What these receptors recognize is not known. Sequenced input: cultured CD4+ T cells from blood. These receptors were taken from a human donor with COVID-19.

V usage is TRBV7-9 and J usage is TRBJ1-1; D is possibly TRBD1 (6 bases). Germline V gene data show CDR1 as SEHNR and CDR2 as FQNEAQ (reference sequence). The CDR3 runs to 17 residues. Trimming shortened V by 1 base and J by 4 bases, and 19 bases separated the two germline ends. This CDR3 reads CASSLGFYREEGTEAFF. CDR3 DNA: TGTGCCAGCAGCTTAGGGTTTTACAGGGAAGAGGGCACTGAAGCTTTCTTT.

There are a few counts of this clonotype. CDR3 DNA: TGTGCCAGCAGTTACTCGTGGGGACTGGGGGAGACCCAGTACTTC. This sequence encodes CASSYSWGLGETQYF. The chain joins TRBV6-5 to TRBJ2-5; D perhaps matches TRBD2 (6 bases). Trimming took 0 bases from V and 5 from J, leaving 13 bases between them. Germline lookup yields CDR1 MNHEY and CDR2 SVGAGI. The CDR3 sequence is 15 residues long.

The gene calls are TRBV5-5 and TRBJ2-7, with TRBD1 identical over 9 bases. Trimming cost V 1 base and J 9 bases; bases outside gene matches: 14. Germline V CDR1 and CDR2: SGHKS, YYEKEE (reference sequence). The CDR3 sequence is 16 residues long. The CDR3 is CASSLLANRGLEGQYF. For the CDR3, the DNA is TGTGCCAGCAGCTTGCTGGCTAACAGGGGGCTCGAGGGGCAGTACTTC.

This chain links TRBV19 with TRBJ2-3; D is uncertain. Germline V gene lookup returns CDR1 LNHDA and CDR2 SQIVND (reference sequence). This CDR3 has 12 residues. Trimming took 5 bases from V and 3 from J, leaving 6 bases between them. The CDR3 sequence is CASSFLTDTQYF. CDR3 bases: TGTGCCAGTAGTTTTCTTACAGATACGCAGTATTTT.

The chain couples TRBV5-4 to TRBJ1-1; weak D call: TRBD1 (5 bases). Trimming pared 4 bases from V and 0 bases from J, leaving 13 bases between. This CDR3 is built from 15 residues. CDR1 is SGHNT, CDR2 YYREEE, per germline (reference sequence). This CDR3 reads CASSPPGSLNTEAFF. For the CDR3, the DNA is TGTGCCAGCAGCCCGCCAGGGAGCCTGAACACTGAAGCTTTCTTT.

This clonotype has only a few counts. The chain is built from TRBV11-2 and TRBJ1-6; D perhaps matches TRBD1 (5 bases). The CDR3 contains 18 residues. CDR1 is SGHAT, CDR2 FQNNGV, per germline. The V and J ends lost 5 bases and 2 bases respectively, with 19 bases between them. In nucleotides, the CDR3 is TGTGCCAGCAGCCCCTCGGGTAACGAGGGACCCTATAATTCACCCCTCCACTTT. It translates to CASSPSGNEGPYNSPLHF.

This clonotype was observed a handful of times. The chain couples TRBV27 to TRBJ1-2; D gene unclear. The germline V gene encodes CDR1 MNHEY and CDR2 SMNVEV (reference sequence). This CDR3 is 14 amino acids long. V was trimmed by 4 bases and J by 4 bases, leaving 13 bases between them. The CDR3 loop is CASSSGRRSYGYTF. DNA for the CDR3: TGTGCCAGCAGTTCTGGACGACGGTCCTATGGCTACACCTTC.